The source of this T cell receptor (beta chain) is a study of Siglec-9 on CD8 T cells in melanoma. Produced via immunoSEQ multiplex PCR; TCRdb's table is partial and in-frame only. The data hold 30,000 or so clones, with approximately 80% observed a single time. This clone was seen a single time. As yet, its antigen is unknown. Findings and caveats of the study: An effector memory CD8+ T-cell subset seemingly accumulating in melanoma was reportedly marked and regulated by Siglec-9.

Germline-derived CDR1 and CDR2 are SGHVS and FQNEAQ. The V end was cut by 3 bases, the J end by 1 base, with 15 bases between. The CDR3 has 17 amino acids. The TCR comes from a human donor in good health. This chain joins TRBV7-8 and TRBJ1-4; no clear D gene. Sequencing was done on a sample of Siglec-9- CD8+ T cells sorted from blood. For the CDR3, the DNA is TGTGCCAGCAGCTTCCAAGGCGGGTCCGAAACTAATGAAAAACTGTTTTTT. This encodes CASSFQGGSETNEKLFF.